This T cell receptor beta chain was profiled in a study of post-analysis software for immune sequencing data. Concerning this clonotype: Its specificity is unknown.

This CDR3 contains 17 residues. Germline CDR1 is SGHRS and CDR2 is YFSETQ. Unmatched junction bases numbered 9, after V lost 5 bases and J lost 0 bases. Study-level points and caveats: Multiple sclerosis patients showed significantly lower normalized Chao1 diversity than controls did. A handful of TRBV segments (TRBV5-6, TRBV5-1 and TRBV20-1 among them) occurred more frequently in patients than in controls.

The authors incorporated unique molecular identifiers into the TCR beta cDNA libraries. One entry per CDR3 protein, called by TCRdb with MiXCR from the PCR reads. Here the sample spans hundreds of thousands of distinct CDR3 sequences, roughly 27% being singletons. Sequenced input: blood. The chain joins TRBV5-1 to TRBJ2-2, with 8 bases matching TRBD2. This TCR came from a girl aged 10 to 17 with multiple sclerosis. CDR3 sequence: CASRSLAREANTGELFF. The CDR3 DNA reads TGCGCCAGCAGATCGTTGGCGCGGGAGGCGAACACCGGGGAGCTGTTTTTT.